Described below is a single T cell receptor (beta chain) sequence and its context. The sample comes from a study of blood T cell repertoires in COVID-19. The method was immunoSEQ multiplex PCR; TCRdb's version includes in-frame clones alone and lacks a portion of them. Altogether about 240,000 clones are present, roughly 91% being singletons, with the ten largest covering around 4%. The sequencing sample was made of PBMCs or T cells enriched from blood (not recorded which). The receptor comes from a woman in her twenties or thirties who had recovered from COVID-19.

The CDR3 here is CASSQAQGSGNTIYF. CDR3 sequence (DNA): TGTGCCAGCAGCCAAGCTCAGGGCTCTGGAAACACCATATATTTT. The V call is TRBV4-2, the J call TRBJ1-3; a weak D match, TRBD1 (5 bases). CDR1 is LGHNA and CDR2 is YNFKEQ in the germline V gene. The CDR3 contains 15 residues. V gave up 1 base and J gave up 0 bases, with 7 bases separating them.